This entry lists 29 T cell receptor beta chains sequenced from one sample in a study of shared clonotypes between healthy human individuals. Libraries were prepared by immunoSEQ multiplex PCR; TCRdb keeps only in-frame clonotypes and omits some of them. The sample records roughly 650,000 clones, about 96% being singletons. The sample taken for sequencing was naive CD4+ T cells sorted from blood. Subset specified: CD45RA+ positively selected. The receptor source for this set is a woman younger than 45 in good health.

This clone has just one count. The chain uses TRBV6-6 and TRBJ2-5; 9 bases match TRBD2. In germline, CDR1 is MNHNY, CDR2 SVGAGI (reference sequence). The CDR3 is 15 amino acids. With 6 bases clipped from V and 4 bases from J, the junction kept 9 bases outside the gene matches. CDR3 DNA sequence: TGTGCCAGCAGAGCGGGCGGGGGGGGCCCAGAGACCCAGTACTTC. Encoded protein: CASRAGGGGPETQYF.

This chain joins TRBV4-2 and TRBJ2-1; 14 positions match TRBD2. In germline, CDR1 is LGHNA, CDR2 YNFKEQ. V shed 0 bases, J shed 10 bases, and the junction held 8 bases outside the gene matches. The CDR3 extends over 17 amino acids. The CDR3 DNA sequence: TGTGCCAGCAGCCAAGAGTGGGGACTAGCGGGAGAGGGGGAGCAGTTCTTC. Its protein product is CASSQEWGLAGEGEQFF.

The rearrangement joins TRBV2 to TRBJ2-5; the D gene is possibly TRBD1 (6 bases). Looked up from germline, CDR1 is SNHLY and CDR2 is FYNNEI. V gave up 6 bases and J gave up 3 bases, with 17 bases separating them. This CDR3 is 15 amino acids long. The CDR3 is CASRFTGLAKETQYF. CDR3 nucleotides: TGTGCCAGCAGATTTACAGGGTTGGCCAAAGAGACCCAGTACTTC.

To note about this clone: Other DNA sequences from this sample encode an identical CDR3 as well. The chain links TRBV5-1 to TRBJ1-4; D gene ambiguous. Trimming shortened V by 0 bases and J by 3 bases, and 6 bases separated the two germline ends. This CDR3 region has 14 residues. The V gene's germline CDR1 is SGHRS and CDR2 YFSETQ. The chain's CDR3 is CASSLGTANEKLFF. CDR3 nucleotide sequence: TGCGCCAGCAGCTTGGGGACGGCTAATGAAAAACTGTTTTTT.

The V gene is TRBV4-1, the J gene TRBJ2-7; 12 bases align to TRBD2. Germline V gives CDR1 MGHRA, CDR2 YSYEKL. Trimming took 0 bases from V and 0 from J; bases not matched to a gene: 9. This CDR3 is built from 19 residues. The CDR3 here is CASSQDHLLTSGSSYEQYF. CDR3 DNA: TGCGCCAGCAGCCAAGACCACCTCCTGACTAGCGGGAGCTCCTACGAGCAGTACTTC.

A single count supports this clone. The rearrangement uses TRBV2 and TRBJ2-7; D call uncertain. The CDR3 spans 11 residues. Trimming removed 7 bases from V and 5 bases from J, with 9 bases in between. The germline CDR1 and CDR2 sequences are SNHLY and FYNNEI. The CDR3 bases are TGTGCCAGCACGCACTTCGACGAGCAGTACTTC. The encoded protein is CASTHFDEQYF.

The CDR3 DNA reads as TGTGCCAGTAGTACAAAGACGGGCAACTATGGCTACACCTTC. Amino acid sequence: CASSTKTGNYGYTF. V usage is TRBV19 and J usage is TRBJ1-2; the D is unclear. Trimming shortened V by 4 bases and J by 2 bases, and 11 bases separated the two germline ends. CDR3 length equals 14 residues. CDR1 is LNHDA and CDR2 is SQIVND in the germline V gene (reference sequence).

CDR3 protein: CAISEKGAGYGYTF. CDR3 sequence (DNA): TGTGCCATCAGTGAAAAGGGGGCAGGGTATGGCTACACCTTC. The chain uses TRBV10-3 and TRBJ1-2; 7 nucleotides align to TRBD1. The CDR3 length is 14 residues. CDR1 is ENHRY and CDR2 is SYGVKD in the germline V gene. Trimming at V came to 3 bases and at J to 5 bases, leaving 6 bases not matched to a gene.

The CDR3 nucleotides are TGTGCCAGCAGTCCCGGGACAGGGAGTGTGGCTTTCTTT. Its translation is CASSPGTGSVAFF. The gene calls are TRBV6-4 and TRBJ1-1; the match to TRBD1 covers 9 bases. V was pared by 5 bases and J by 11 bases, with 9 bases of the junction left unmatched. The germline V gene has CDR1 MRHNA and CDR2 SNTAGT. This CDR3 is built from 13 residues.

J is TRBJ1-1 and V is TRBV7-9; D remains ambiguous. Trimming left V 3 bases short and J 4 bases short, with 6 bases between. Germline V CDR1 and CDR2: SEHNR, FQNEAQ (reference sequence). The length of the CDR3 is 12 residues. Here the CDR3 DNA reads TGTGCCAGCAGCTTTGACGGCACTGAAGCTTTCTTT. Translated, it gives CASSFDGTEAFF.

This chain joins TRBV27 and TRBJ2-1, with a weak D call TRBD1 (5 bases). This CDR3 comprises 13 residues. Germline CDR1 reads MNHEY; CDR2 reads SMNVEV (reference sequence). Trimming removed 7 bases at V and 6 bases at J, with 13 bases between. The CDR3 sequence is CASKGVNPNEQFF. DNA of the CDR3: TGTGCCAGCAAAGGGGTAAACCCCAATGAGCAGTTCTTC.

V and J are TRBV6-5 and TRBJ2-7; TRBD1 might be the D (6 bases). The CDR3 contains 15 residues. The V gene lost 0 bases and the J gene lost 5 bases, with 14 bases spanning the gap. Germline V gene data show CDR1 as MNHEY and CDR2 as SVGAGI. DNA of the CDR3: TGTGCCAGCAGTTACTCGAGGGGGTCTCAGAACGAGCAGTACTTC. Translating gives CASSYSRGSQNEQYF.

This sequence joins TRBV27 and TRBJ1-5; a possible D gene is TRBD1 (5 bases). This CDR3 has 18 amino acids. Germline V lookup: CDR1 MNHEY, CDR2 SMNVEV (reference sequence). V lost 6 bases and J lost 0, with 21 bases in between. The CDR3 DNA reads TGTGCCAGCAGGATGAGGGGACTACAATACTATAGCAATCAGCCCCAGCATTTT. Translated, it gives CASRMRGLQYYSNQPQHF.

This chain links TRBV19 with TRBJ2-7; 15 bases agree with TRBD2. Germline CDR1 and CDR2: LNHDA and SQIVND (reference sequence). This CDR3 comprises 15 residues. J was trimmed by 3 bases and V by 5 bases; bases with no gene match: 2. The CDR3, as DNA: TGTGCCAGTAGTCAGGGACTAGCGGGAGGCTACGAGCAGTACTTC. Translated, it gives CASSQGLAGGYEQYF.

V usage is TRBV6-1 and J usage is TRBJ2-7, with D uncertain. The CDR3 extends over 15 amino acids. Germline V gene sequence: CDR1 MNHNS, CDR2 SASEGT. The germline V and J ends were trimmed by 7 bases and 11 bases, with 27 bases remaining between them. The CDR3 DNA reads TGTGCCAGCACCCCCACCAGGATGGCACCGCTTCAGGAGTACTTC. This encodes CASTPTRMAPLQEYF.

The chain combines TRBV28 with TRBJ2-2; D unclear. V was pared by 4 bases and J by 7 bases, with 10 bases between. The germline CDR1 and CDR2 sequences are MDHEN and SYDVKM. This CDR3 is built from 13 residues. The CDR3 DNA reads TGTGCCAGCAGTTCAGATGCCGGCGGGGAGCTGTTTTTT. Translated, it gives CASSSDAGGELFF.

The rearrangement joins TRBV7-2 to TRBJ2-3; 7 bases fit TRBD2. The length of the CDR3 is 17 residues. V shed 1 base, J shed 4 bases, and the junction held 11 bases outside the gene matches. Germline-derived CDR1 and CDR2 are SGHTA and FQGNSA. DNA of the CDR3: TGTGCCAGCAGCTTAGTCGCGGGGGTCGATTTCCCAGATACGCAGTATTTT. This sequence encodes CASSLVAGVDFPDTQYF.

This clone has only one observation. Different DNA sequences within this sample yield the same CDR3. V is TRBV5-1 and J is TRBJ1-1; D remains ambiguous. Trimming stripped 0 bases from V and 0 bases from J, with 6 bases between. The CDR3 runs to 14 residues. Germline CDR1 reads SGHRS; CDR2 reads YFSETQ. The CDR3 reads CASSLGPVNTEAFF. The CDR3 region has the DNA TGCGCCAGCAGCTTGGGCCCGGTGAACACTGAAGCTTTCTTT.

This chain uses TRBV7-9 with TRBJ1-6; TRBD1 matches at 9 bases. The germline V gene has CDR1 SEHNR and CDR2 FQNEAQ (reference sequence). The CDR3 extends over 15 amino acids. Unmatched junction bases numbered 4, after V lost 1 base and J lost 9 bases. The CDR3 sequence: CASSLETGGVSPLHF. In DNA form, the CDR3 reads TGTGCCAGCAGCTTAGAAACAGGGGGCGTTTCACCCCTCCACTTT.

The genes are TRBV6-5 and TRBJ2-7; TRBD1 is a possible D gene (6 bases). Trimming stripped 9 bases from V and 4 bases from J, with 22 bases between. The CDR3 sequence is 15 residues long. The V gene's germline CDR1 is MNHEY and CDR2 SVGAGI. For the CDR3, the DNA is TGTGCCAGTTTTAGTACAGGGATGGCCCCTTACGAGCAGTACTTC. Its protein is CASFSTGMAPYEQYF.

The chain recombines TRBV6-1 with TRBJ2-7; D ambiguous. Germline V lookup: CDR1 MNHNS, CDR2 SASEGT. The CDR3 extends over 14 amino acids. V lost 3 bases to trimming and J lost 3 bases, with 12 bases between them. The CDR3 is CASSERRMFYEQYF. CDR3 in DNA: TGTGCCAGCAGTGAGCGGCGGATGTTCTACGAGCAGTACTTC.

V is TRBV23-1 and J is TRBJ1-2; D not resolved. TRBV23-1 is filed as an ORF, its function uncertain. The CDR3 length is 16 residues. The ends were cut back, 0 bases at V and 4 bases at J, with 15 bases in the middle. CDR3 sequence reads: CASSQSKRRWSYGYTF. DNA for the CDR3: TGCGCCAGCAGTCAATCGAAAAGACGGTGGAGCTATGGCTACACCTTC.

In this sample, this clone turned up a few times. This chain links TRBV6-1 with TRBJ1-2; D is unclear. Germline CDR1 is MNHNS and CDR2 is SASEGT. V gave up 6 bases and J gave up 4 bases, with 6 bases separating them. The CDR3 has 11 amino acids. The CDR3 spells CASSNSYGYTF. CDR3 nucleotide sequence: TGTGCCAGCAGCAACTCCTATGGCTACACCTTC.

The chain combines TRBV27 with TRBJ2-7, with D possibly TRBD1 on 6 matching bases. Looked up from germline, CDR1 is MNHEY and CDR2 is SMNVEV (reference sequence). The CDR3 covers 15 residues. V lost 4 bases, J lost 1 base, and 14 bases lay in between. This chain's CDR3 is CASSSEGHPSYEQYF. The CDR3 DNA sequence: TGTGCCAGCAGTTCCGAGGGACACCCGTCCTACGAGCAGTACTTC.

The V call is TRBV7-9, the J call TRBJ2-3, with 8 nucleotides matching TRBD1. The V segment lost 5 bases and the J segment 2 bases; nucleotides outside the gene matches: 12. Germline CDR1 reads SEHNR; CDR2 reads FQNEAQ (reference sequence). The CDR3 loop spans 17 amino acids. Here the CDR3 reads CASSSAGGPRATDTQYF. The DNA for the CDR3 is TGTGCCAGCAGCAGTGCAGGGGGCCCCAGGGCCACAGATACGCAGTATTTT. The whole variable domain, remainder taken from reference TRBV7-9 and TRBJ2-3, is DTGVSQNPRHKITKRGQNVTFRCDPISEHNRLYWYRQTLGQGPEFLTYFQNEAQLEKSRLLSDRFSAERPKGSFSTLEIQRTEQGDSAMYLCASSSAGGPRATDTQYFGPGTRLTVL.

The chain recombines TRBV14 with TRBJ1-2; 7 nucleotides match TRBD1. CDR3 length: 16 residues. The germline CDR1 and CDR2 sequences are SGHDN and FVKESK. With 4 bases clipped from V and 3 bases from J, the junction kept 11 bases outside the gene matches. In DNA form, the CDR3 reads TGTGCCAGCAGCCCCCACGGTGCCCAGGGGGACTATGGCTACACCTTC. It specifies CASSPHGAQGDYGYTF. Based on the CDR3 plus reference TRBV14 and TRBJ1-2, the full variable domain is EAGVTQFPSHSVIEKGQTVTLRCDPISGHDNLYWYRRVMGKEIKFLLHFVKESKQDESGMPNNRFLAERTGGTYSTLKVQPAELEDSGVYFCASSPHGAQGDYGYTFGSGTRLTVV.

The rearrangement joins TRBV5-1 to TRBJ2-2; 7 nucleotides agree with TRBD2. V trimming: 5 bases; J trimming: 4 bases; junction bases outside the gene matches: 8. Germline lookup yields CDR1 SGHRS and CDR2 YFSETQ. The CDR3 is 15 residues long. The CDR3 coding sequence is TGCGCCAGCAGACTGGGGACTACTGGCACCGGGGAGCTGTTTTTT. Translating gives CASRLGTTGTGELFF.

This clone has only one observation. The chain has TRBV7-9 and TRBJ2-7, with D tentatively TRBD1 or TRBD2 (5 bases each). V was shortened by 5 bases and J by 4 bases, with 21 bases between the two germline ends. The CDR3 runs 16 residues. From germline, CDR1 is SEHNR and CDR2 FQNEAQ (reference sequence). CDR3 DNA: TGTGCCAGCAGCCCTATCCCGAGGGGATTAAGTTACGAGCAGTACTTC. Protein sequence: CASSPIPRGLSYEQYF.

The V and J genes are TRBV19 and TRBJ1-5; D may be TRBD1 (6 bases). Trimming removed 4 bases from V and 4 bases from J, with 14 bases in between. The germline CDR1 and CDR2 sequences are LNHDA and SQIVND (reference sequence). This CDR3 contains 15 residues. CDR3 region: CASSTYRVGNQPQHF. The DNA for the CDR3 is TGTGCCAGTAGTACCTACAGGGTAGGGAATCAGCCCCAGCATTTT. Full variable domain (remainder filled in from reference TRBV19 and TRBJ1-5): DGGITQSPKYLFRKEGQNVTLSCEQNLNHDAMYWYRQDPGQGLRLIYYSQIVNDFQKGDIAEGYSVSREKKESFPLTVTSAQKNPTAFYLCASSTYRVGNQPQHFGDGTRLSIL.